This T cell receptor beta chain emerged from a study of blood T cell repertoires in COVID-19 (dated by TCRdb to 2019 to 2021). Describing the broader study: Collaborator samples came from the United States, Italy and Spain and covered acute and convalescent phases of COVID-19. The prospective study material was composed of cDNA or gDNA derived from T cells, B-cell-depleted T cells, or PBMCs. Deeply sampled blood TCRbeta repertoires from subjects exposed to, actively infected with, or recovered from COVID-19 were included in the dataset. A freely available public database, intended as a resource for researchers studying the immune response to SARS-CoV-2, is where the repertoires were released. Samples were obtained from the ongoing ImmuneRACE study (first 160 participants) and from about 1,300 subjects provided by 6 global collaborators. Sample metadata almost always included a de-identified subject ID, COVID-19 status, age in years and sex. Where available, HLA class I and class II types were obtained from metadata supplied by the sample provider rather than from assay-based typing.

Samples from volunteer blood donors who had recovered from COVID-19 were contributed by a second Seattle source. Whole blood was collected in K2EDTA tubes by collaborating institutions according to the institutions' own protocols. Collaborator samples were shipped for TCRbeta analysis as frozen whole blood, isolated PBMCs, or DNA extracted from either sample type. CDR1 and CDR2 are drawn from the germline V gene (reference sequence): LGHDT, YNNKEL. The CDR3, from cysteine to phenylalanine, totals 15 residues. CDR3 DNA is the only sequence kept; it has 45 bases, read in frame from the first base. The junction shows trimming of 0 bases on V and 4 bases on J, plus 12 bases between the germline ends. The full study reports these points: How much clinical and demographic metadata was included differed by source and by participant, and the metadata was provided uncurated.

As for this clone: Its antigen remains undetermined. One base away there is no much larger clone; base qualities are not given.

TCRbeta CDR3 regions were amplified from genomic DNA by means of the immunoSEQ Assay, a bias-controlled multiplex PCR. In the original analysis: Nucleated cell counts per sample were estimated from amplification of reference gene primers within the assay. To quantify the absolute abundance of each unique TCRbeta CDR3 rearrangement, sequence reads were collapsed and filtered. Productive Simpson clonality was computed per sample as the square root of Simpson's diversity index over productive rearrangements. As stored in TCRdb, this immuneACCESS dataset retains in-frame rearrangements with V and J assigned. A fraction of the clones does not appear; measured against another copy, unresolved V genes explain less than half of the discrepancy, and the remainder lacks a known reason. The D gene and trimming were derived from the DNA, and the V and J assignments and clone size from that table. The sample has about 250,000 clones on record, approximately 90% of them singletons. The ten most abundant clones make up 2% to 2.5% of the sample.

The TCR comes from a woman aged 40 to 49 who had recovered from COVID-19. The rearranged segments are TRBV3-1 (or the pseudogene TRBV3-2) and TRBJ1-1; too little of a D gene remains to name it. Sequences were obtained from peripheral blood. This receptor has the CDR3 CASSQDTGGSTEAFF. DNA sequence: TGTGCCAGCAGCCAAGATACGGGCGGGAGCACTGAAGCTTTCTTT.